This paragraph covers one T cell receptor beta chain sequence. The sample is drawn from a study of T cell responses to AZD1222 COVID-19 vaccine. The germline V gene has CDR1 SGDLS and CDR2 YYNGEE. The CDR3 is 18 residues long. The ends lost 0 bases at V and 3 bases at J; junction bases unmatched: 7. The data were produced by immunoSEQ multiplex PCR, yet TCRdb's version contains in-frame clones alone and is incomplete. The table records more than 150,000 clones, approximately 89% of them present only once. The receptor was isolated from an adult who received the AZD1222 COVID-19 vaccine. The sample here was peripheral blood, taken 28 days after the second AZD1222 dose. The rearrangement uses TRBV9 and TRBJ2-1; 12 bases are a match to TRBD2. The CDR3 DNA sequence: TGTGCCAGCAGCGTAGTCTCCCTAGCGGGAGGGTTCTACAATGAGCAGTTCTTC. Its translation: CASSVVSLAGGFYNEQFF. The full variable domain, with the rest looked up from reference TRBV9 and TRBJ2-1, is DSGVTQTPKHLITATGQRVTLRCSPRSGDLSVYWYQQSLDQGLQFLIQYYNGEERAKGNILERFSAQQFPDLHSELNLSSLELGDSALYFCASSVVSLAGGFYNEQFFGPGTRLTVL.